The 22 T cell receptor beta chains presented below share a single source sample, sequenced in a study of CD8+ T cells in alopecia areata. Once RNA had been extracted, it was reverse transcribed into cDNA to act as the sequencing template. Using immunoSEQ multiplex PCR, the repertoire was profiled, and TCRdb retains in-frame clones only, with some absent. Found here are over 90,000 clones, approximately 58% of them singletons; the top ten hold roughly 8.8%. Input material: CD4+ T cells sorted from blood. The receptors come from a human donor in good health.

This rearrangement joins TRBV30 to TRBJ2-3; D call uncertain. The germline gives CDR1 GTSNPN, CDR2 SVGIG (reference sequence). V was shortened by 8 bases and J by 0 bases, with 12 bases between the two germline ends. CDR3 length equals 13 residues. CDR3 sequence (DNA): TGTGCCACTAATCGATACAGCACAGATACGCAGTATTTT. Translation: CATNRYSTDTQYF.

V gene TRBV9 combines with J gene TRBJ2-3, with D possibly being TRBD2 (7 bases). Germline V lookup: CDR1 SGDLS, CDR2 YYNGEE. This CDR3 has 16 residues. Between the trimmed V and J ends, which lost 3 bases and 0 bases, there was a span of 14 bases. As DNA, the CDR3 is TGTGCCAGCAGCGCCCGGGGGCGGGGGAGCACAGATACGCAGTATTTT. Its translation: CASSARGRGSTDTQYF.

This sequence joins TRBV4-2 and TRBJ2-3; the D call may be TRBD1 or TRBD2 (5 bases each). The CDR3 consists of 15 residues. Germline V CDR1 and CDR2: LGHNA, YNFKEQ. Trimming left V 5 bases short and J 4 bases short, with 16 bases between. CDR3 bases: TGTGCCAGCAGCGCAAAGTGGGGGACCGCAGATACGCAGTATTTT. This sequence encodes CASSAKWGTADTQYF.

This clone was detected a few times. This chain links TRBV2 with TRBJ1-2; D is ambiguous. This CDR3 region has 12 residues. Trimming cost V 7 bases and J 3 bases, with 9 bases left between them. The germline V gene encodes CDR1 SNHLY and CDR2 FYNNEI. CDR3 in amino acids: CASKGDYYGYTF. CDR3 nucleotide sequence: TGTGCCAGCAAAGGAGACTACTATGGCTACACCTTC.

The chain is built from TRBV15 and TRBJ2-2, with no clear D. CDR3 length equals 13 residues. Germline V gene lookup returns CDR1 LNHNV and CDR2 YYDKDF (reference sequence). Between the trimmed V and J ends, which lost 4 bases and 7 bases, there was a span of 10 bases. The CDR3 sequence: CATSTAAGGELFF. The CDR3 nucleotides are TGTGCCACCAGCACCGCAGCTGGCGGGGAGCTGTTTTTT.

This rearrangement joins TRBV5-1 to TRBJ1-3; D gene unclear. V gave up 0 bases and J gave up 0 bases, with 10 bases separating them. CDR3 length equals 16 residues. Germline V gene sequence: CDR1 SGHRS, CDR2 YFSETQ. The DNA of the CDR3 is TGCGCCAGCAGCTTGGATCCGGGTACCTCTGGAAACACCATATATTTT. It yields the protein CASSLDPGTSGNTIYF.

This clone was seen more than once but under ten times. The chain employs TRBV6-1 and TRBJ2-7; D could derive from TRBD1 or TRBD2 (7 bases each). Germline CDR1 is MNHNS and CDR2 is SASEGT. The V end was cut by 11 bases, the J end by 0 bases, with 14 bases between. CDR3 length: 13 amino acids. The CDR3: CAAGAGGSYEQYF. The CDR3 DNA reads TGTGCCGCGGGGGCAGGGGGCTCCTACGAGCAGTACTTC.

This clone was observed a few times. The chain joins TRBV19 to TRBJ1-1; D possibly corresponds to TRBD1 (5 bases). The CDR3 has 15 residues. V shed 5 bases and J shed 1 base, with 14 bases lying between them. Germline V lookup: CDR1 LNHDA, CDR2 SQIVND (reference sequence). Written as DNA, the CDR3 is TGTGCCAGTAGTTTGGGGGACTGGGCGAACACTGAAGCTTTCTTT. As protein: CASSLGDWANTEAFF.

J is TRBJ2-7 and V is TRBV2; a weak D match, TRBD2 (6 bases). Trimming removed 8 bases from V and 4 bases from J, with 15 bases in between. The CDR3 runs to 13 residues. The germline V gene encodes CDR1 SNHLY and CDR2 FYNNEI. The CDR3 nucleotides read TGTGCCAGCGCCCGCGGGGAGGCTTACGAGCAGTACTTC. Translation gives CASARGEAYEQYF. Variable domain in full (rest from reference TRBV2 and TRBJ2-7): EPEVTQTPSHQVTQMGQEVILRCVPISNHLYFYWYRQILGQKVEFLVSFYNNEISEKSEIFDDQFSVERPDGSNFTLKIRSTKLEDSAMYFCASARGEAYEQYFGPGTRLTVT.

This clone was detected only a few times. V is TRBV6-1 and J is TRBJ2-5; 8 bases are shared with TRBD1. Germline CDR1 reads MNHNS; CDR2 reads SASEGT. J gave up 5 bases and V 5 bases, and 7 bases lay outside the gene matches. The CDR3 is 14 amino acids. CDR3 DNA sequence: TGTGCCAGCAGTTTTGGACAGGGACGGGAGACCCAGTACTTC. Translation gives CASSFGQGRETQYF.

This clone was observed at least ten times. V gene TRBV25-1 combines with J gene TRBJ2-7, with 9 positions matching TRBD1. CDR1 is MGHDK and CDR2 is SYGVNS in the germline V gene. V lost 2 bases and J lost 3; bases outside the gene matches: 8. The length of the CDR3 is 16 residues. The DNA for the CDR3 is TGTGCCAGCAGTGAAAAGACAGGGGGATTAGTCTACGAGCAGTACTTC. It is translated as CASSEKTGGLVYEQYF.

The table lists this clone with a few counts. The chain joins TRBV19 to TRBJ1-6; 8 nucleotides match TRBD1. The CDR3 extends over 18 amino acids. The ends lost 7 bases at V and 8 bases at J; junction bases unmatched: 19. Per germline, CDR1 LNHDA and CDR2 SQIVND (reference sequence). The CDR3 loop is CASTFRPGTGGRHSPLHF. The CDR3 bases are TGTGCCAGTACCTTCCGCCCCGGGACAGGAGGCCGCCATTCACCCCTCCACTTT.

This clone was seen a few times. The chain employs TRBV25-1 and TRBJ2-1; TRBD1 might be the D (7 bases). This CDR3 is 14 amino acids long. With 7 bases removed from V and 5 bases from J, the gap between germline ends came to 15 bases. Germline-derived CDR1 and CDR2 are MGHDK and SYGVNS. The CDR3 DNA is TGTGCCAGCAAACTCGGGGGACAGAACAATGAGCAGTTCTTC. The encoded protein is CASKLGGQNNEQFF.

The J gene is TRBJ2-1, the V gene TRBV5-1; a possible D gene is TRBD1 (5 bases). The CDR3 is made up of 13 amino acids. The germline gives CDR1 SGHRS, CDR2 YFSETQ. Trimming cost V 6 bases and J 6 bases, with 13 bases left between them. The CDR3 DNA reads TGCGCCAGCAAGGAAGGGGCAGGCAATGAGCAGTTCTTC. Translating gives CASKEGAGNEQFF.

This clone showed up just a few times. This chain uses TRBV4-3 with TRBJ2-1; 10 nucleotides match TRBD2. Germline assignment: CDR1 LGHNA and CDR2 YSLEER. CDR3 length: 20 amino acids. The J segment lost 2 bases and the V segment lost 3 bases, leaving 16 bases of the junction unmatched. The CDR3 DNA reads TGCGCCAGCAGCCATCCGGTGGGGAGCGGGGGGGCCAGGGCCTACAATGAGCAGTTCTTC. Its protein is CASSHPVGSGGARAYNEQFF.

This sequence joins TRBV11-2 and TRBJ1-6, with 7 nucleotides matching TRBD1. This CDR3 spans 18 amino acids. J was trimmed by 0 bases and V by 0 bases; bases with no gene match: 5. Germline V CDR1 and CDR2: SGHAT, FQNNGV. The CDR3 DNA sequence: TGTGCCAGCAGCTTAGATCGGAACAGGGGCTCCTATAATTCACCCCTCCACTTT. Translating gives CASSLDRNRGSYNSPLHF.

This clone came up a few times. Additional DNA sequences in this sample encode the identical CDR3. The rearrangement uses TRBV30 and TRBJ1-2; D remains unclear. The CDR3 extends over 13 amino acids. Trimming removed 0 bases from V and 0 bases from J, with 5 bases in between. The germline V gene has CDR1 GTSNPN and CDR2 SVGIG (reference sequence). In DNA form, the CDR3 reads TGTGCCTGGAGTGTCCAGGCTAACTATGGCTACACCTTC. Its protein is CAWSVQANYGYTF.

This chain joins TRBV6-1 and TRBJ1-3, with 10 bases identical to TRBD1. Germline values: CDR1 MNHNS, CDR2 SASEGT. The CDR3 loop spans 14 amino acids. V was clipped by 6 bases and J by 4 bases; unmatched bases: 3. The CDR3 bases are TGTGCCAGCAGGACAGGGGGCGCGGGAAACACCATATATTTT. Protein: CASRTGGAGNTIYF.

This clone showed up just a few times. The chain carries TRBV30 and TRBJ1-6; D is possibly TRBD1 (6 bases). The V end was cut by 3 bases, the J end by 7 bases, with 19 bases between. The CDR3 covers 16 residues. Germline V gives CDR1 GTSNPN, CDR2 SVGIG (reference sequence). The CDR3 DNA reads TGTGCCTGGAGCCAGGGACAAGCTCCGCCAAATTCACCCCTCCACTTT. Its translation is CAWSQGQAPPNSPLHF.

The sample holds one count of this clone. This clone may be a read error of a much larger clone one base away. The rearrangement joins TRBV5-6 to TRBJ2-5; 12 bases are a match to TRBD2. With V trimmed by 1 base and J by 2 bases, 0 bases remained unmatched. The germline V gene has CDR1 SGHDT and CDR2 YYEEEE. The CDR3 runs 15 residues. DNA of the CDR3: TGTGCCAGCAGCTTGACTAGCGGGGGGCAAGAGACCCAGTACTTC. Protein: CASSLTSGGQETQYF.

This chain uses TRBV7-9 with TRBJ2-1; D might be TRBD1 (7 bases). Looked up from germline, CDR1 is SEHNR and CDR2 is FQNEAQ (reference sequence). The CDR3 length is 13 residues. The V end was cut by 5 bases, the J end by 8 bases, with 13 bases between. The CDR3 bases are TGTGCCAGCAGCCCCCAGGGGGGTTATGAGCAGTTCTTC. This translates into CASSPQGGYEQFF.

The chain recombines TRBV19 with TRBJ2-7; 7 bases are shared with TRBD1. The ends lost 5 bases at V and 6 bases at J; junction bases unmatched: 10. CDR1 is LNHDA, CDR2 SQIVND, per germline (reference sequence). This CDR3 region has 14 residues. The CDR3 DNA reads TGTGCCAGTAGTCTGACTACAGGGGACGTCGAGCAGTACTTC. Residues: CASSLTTGDVEQYF.